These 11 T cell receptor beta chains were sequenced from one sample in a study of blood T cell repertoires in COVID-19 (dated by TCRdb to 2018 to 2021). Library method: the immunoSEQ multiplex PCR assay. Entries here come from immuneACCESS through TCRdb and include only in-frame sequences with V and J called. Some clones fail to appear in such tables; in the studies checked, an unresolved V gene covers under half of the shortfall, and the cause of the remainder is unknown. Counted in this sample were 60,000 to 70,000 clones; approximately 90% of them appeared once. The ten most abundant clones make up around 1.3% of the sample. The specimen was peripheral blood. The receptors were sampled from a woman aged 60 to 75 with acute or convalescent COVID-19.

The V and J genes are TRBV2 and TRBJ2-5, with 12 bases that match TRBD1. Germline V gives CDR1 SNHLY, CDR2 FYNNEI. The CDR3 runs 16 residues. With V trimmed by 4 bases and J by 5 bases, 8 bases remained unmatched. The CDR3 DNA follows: TGTGCCAGCAGTGGGGCGGGACAGGGGGCTAGGGAGACCCAGTACTTC. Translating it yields CASSGAGQGARETQYF.

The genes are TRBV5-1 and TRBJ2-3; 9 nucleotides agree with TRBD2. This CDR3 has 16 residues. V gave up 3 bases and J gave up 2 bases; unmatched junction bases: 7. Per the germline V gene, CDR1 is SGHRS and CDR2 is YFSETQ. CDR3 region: CASSSRLAENTDTQYF. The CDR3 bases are TGCGCCAGCAGCTCCCGACTAGCGGAGAACACAGATACGCAGTATTTT.

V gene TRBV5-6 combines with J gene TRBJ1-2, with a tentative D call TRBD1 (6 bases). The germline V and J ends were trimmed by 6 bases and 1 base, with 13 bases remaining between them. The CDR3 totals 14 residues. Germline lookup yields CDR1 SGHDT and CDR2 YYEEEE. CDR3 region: CASTGGPNNYGYTF. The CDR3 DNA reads TGTGCCAGCACCGGGGGGCCCAATAACTATGGCTACACCTTC.

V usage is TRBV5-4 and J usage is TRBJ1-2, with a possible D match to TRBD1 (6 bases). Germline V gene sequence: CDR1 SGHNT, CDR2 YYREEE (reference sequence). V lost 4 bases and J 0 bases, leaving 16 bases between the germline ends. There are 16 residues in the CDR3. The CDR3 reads CASSPKEQGANYGYTF. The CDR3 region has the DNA TGTGCCAGCAGCCCAAAAGAACAGGGTGCTAACTATGGCTACACCTTC.

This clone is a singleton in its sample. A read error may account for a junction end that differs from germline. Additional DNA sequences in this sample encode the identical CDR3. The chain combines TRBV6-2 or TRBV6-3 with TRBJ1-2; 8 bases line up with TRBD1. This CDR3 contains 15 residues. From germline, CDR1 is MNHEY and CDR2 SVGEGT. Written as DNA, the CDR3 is TGTGCCAGTAGTTACTCCCGGGGACAGGTTCTGCGCTACACCTTC. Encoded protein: CASSYSRGQVLRYTF.

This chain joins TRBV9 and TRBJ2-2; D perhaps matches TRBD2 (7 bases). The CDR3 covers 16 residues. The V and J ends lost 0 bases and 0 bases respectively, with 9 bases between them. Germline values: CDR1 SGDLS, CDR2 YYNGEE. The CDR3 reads CASSVAGGTNTGELFF. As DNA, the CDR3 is TGTGCCAGCAGCGTAGCGGGGGGCACGAACACCGGGGAGCTGTTTTTT.

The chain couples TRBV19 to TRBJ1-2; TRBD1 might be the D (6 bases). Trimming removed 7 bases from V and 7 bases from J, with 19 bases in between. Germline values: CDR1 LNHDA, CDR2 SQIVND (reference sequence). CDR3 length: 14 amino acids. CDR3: CASTPLTGLGGYTF. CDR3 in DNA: TGTGCCAGTACCCCACTGACAGGTCTGGGTGGCTACACCTTC. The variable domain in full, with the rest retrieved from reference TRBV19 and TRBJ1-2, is DGGITQSPKYLFRKEGQNVTLSCEQNLNHDAMYWYRQDPGQGLRLIYYSQIVNDFQKGDIAEGYSVSREKKESFPLTVTSAQKNPTAFYLCASTPLTGLGGYTFGSGTRLTVV.

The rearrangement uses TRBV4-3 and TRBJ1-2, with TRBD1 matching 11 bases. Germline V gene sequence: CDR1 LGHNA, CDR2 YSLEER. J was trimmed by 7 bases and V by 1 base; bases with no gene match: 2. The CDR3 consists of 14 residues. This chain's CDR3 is CASSQADRGLGYTF. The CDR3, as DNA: TGCGCCAGCAGCCAAGCGGACAGGGGGCTTGGCTACACCTTC.

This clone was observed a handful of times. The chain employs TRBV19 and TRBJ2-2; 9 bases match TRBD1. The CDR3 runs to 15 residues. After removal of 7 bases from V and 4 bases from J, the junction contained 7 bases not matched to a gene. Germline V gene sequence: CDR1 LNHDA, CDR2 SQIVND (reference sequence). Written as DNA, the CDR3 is TGTGCCAGTAACCCACAGGGGGCTCGCACCGGGGAGCTGTTTTTT. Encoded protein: CASNPQGARTGELFF.

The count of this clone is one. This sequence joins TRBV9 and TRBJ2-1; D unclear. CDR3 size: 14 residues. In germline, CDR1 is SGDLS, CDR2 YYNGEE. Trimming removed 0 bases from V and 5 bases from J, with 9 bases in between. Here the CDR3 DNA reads TGTGCCAGCAGCGTAGCTACAACAGACAATGAGCAGTTCTTC. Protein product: CASSVATTDNEQFF.

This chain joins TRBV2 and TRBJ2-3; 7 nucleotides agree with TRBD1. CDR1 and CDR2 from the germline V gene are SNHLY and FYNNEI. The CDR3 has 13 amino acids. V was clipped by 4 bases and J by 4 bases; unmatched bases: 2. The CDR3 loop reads CASSGGQADTQYF. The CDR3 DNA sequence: TGTGCCAGCAGTGGTGGACAGGCAGATACGCAGTATTTT. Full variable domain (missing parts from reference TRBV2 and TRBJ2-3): EPEVTQTPSHQVTQMGQEVILRCVPISNHLYFYWYRQILGQKVEFLVSFYNNEISEKSEIFDDQFSVERPDGSNFTLKIRSTKLEDSAMYFCASSGGQADTQYFGPGTRLTVL.